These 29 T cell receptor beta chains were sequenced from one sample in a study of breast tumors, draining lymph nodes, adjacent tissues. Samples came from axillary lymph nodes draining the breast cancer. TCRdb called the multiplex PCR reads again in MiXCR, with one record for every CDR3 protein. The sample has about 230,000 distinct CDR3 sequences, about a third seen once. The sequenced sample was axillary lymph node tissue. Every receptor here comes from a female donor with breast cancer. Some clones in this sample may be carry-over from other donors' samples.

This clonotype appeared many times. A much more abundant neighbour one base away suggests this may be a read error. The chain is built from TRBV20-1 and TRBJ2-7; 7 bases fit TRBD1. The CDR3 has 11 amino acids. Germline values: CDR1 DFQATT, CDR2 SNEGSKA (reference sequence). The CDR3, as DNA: TGCAGTGCAGACAGGGAATCCGAGCAGTCCTTC. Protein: CSADRESEQSF.

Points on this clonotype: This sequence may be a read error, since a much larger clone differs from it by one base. The CDR3 loop is CASSHRGTTYEQYF. Here the CDR3 DNA reads TGTGCCAGCAGTCATAGAGGGACAACCTACGAGCAGTACTTC. This chain connects TRBV6-5 to TRBJ2-7; possibly TRBD1 for D (6 bases). The CDR3 has 14 residues. Germline CDR1 reads MNHEY; CDR2 reads SVGAGI. V was shortened by 5 bases and J by 2 bases, with 13 bases between the two germline ends.

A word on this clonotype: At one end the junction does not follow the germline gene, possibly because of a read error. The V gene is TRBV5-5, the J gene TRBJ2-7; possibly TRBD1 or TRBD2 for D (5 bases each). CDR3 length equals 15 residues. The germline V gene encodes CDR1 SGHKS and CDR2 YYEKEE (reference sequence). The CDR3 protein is CASCLMDTGQYERYF. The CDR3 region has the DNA TGTGCCAGCTGCTTGATGGACACGGGGCAATACGAGCGATACTTC.

CDR3 DNA: TGTGCCAGCAGTCACGGACTAGCGGGAGCCTTGAATGAGCAGTTCTTC. This translates into CASSHGLAGALNEQFF. The chain carries TRBV27 and TRBJ2-1; the match to TRBD2 covers 13 bases. There are 16 residues in the CDR3. V dropped 5 bases and J dropped 7; count of bases not matched to a gene: 8. Per germline, CDR1 MNHEY and CDR2 SMNVEV (reference sequence).

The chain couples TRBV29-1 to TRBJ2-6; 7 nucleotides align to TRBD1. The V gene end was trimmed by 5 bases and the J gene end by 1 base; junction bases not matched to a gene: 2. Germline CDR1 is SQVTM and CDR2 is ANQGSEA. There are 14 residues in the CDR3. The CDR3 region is CSVLGQSGANVLTF. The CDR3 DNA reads TGCAGCGTTTTGGGACAGTCTGGGGCCAACGTCCTGACTTTC.

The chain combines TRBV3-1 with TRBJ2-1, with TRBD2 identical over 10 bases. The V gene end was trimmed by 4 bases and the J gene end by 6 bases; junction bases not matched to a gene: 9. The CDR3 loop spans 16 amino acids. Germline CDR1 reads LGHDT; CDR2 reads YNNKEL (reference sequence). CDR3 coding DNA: TGTGCCAGCAGCCTATTACTAGCGGGGCAACGCAATGAGCAGTTCTTC. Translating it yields CASSLLLAGQRNEQFF.

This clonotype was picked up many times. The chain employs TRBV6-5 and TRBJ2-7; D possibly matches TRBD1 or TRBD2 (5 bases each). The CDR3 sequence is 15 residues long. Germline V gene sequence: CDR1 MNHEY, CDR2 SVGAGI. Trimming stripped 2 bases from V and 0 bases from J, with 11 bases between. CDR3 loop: CASSYAPGTSYEQYF. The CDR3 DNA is TGTGCCAGCAGTTACGCACCCGGGACCTCCTACGAGCAGTACTTC.

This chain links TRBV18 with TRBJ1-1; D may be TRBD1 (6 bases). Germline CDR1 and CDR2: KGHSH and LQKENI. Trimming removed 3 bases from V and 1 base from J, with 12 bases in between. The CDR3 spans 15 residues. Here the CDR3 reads CASSPQRTANTEAFF. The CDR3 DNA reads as TGTGCCAGCTCACCTCAGCGGACAGCGAACACTGAAGCTTTCTTT.

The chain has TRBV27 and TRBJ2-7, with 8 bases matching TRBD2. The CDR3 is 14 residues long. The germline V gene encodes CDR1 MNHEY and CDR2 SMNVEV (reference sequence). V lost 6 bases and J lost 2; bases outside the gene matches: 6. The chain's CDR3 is CASRGAGGAYEQYF. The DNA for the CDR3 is TGTGCCAGCAGAGGGGCGGGAGGTGCCTACGAGCAGTACTTC.

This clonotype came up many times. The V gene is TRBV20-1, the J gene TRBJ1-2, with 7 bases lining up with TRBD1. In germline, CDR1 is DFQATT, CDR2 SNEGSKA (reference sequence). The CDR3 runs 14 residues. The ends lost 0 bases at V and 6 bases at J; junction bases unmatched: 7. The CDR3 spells CSARDQKGGDGYTF. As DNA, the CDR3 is TGCAGTGCTAGAGATCAGAAAGGGGGCGATGGCTACACCTTC.

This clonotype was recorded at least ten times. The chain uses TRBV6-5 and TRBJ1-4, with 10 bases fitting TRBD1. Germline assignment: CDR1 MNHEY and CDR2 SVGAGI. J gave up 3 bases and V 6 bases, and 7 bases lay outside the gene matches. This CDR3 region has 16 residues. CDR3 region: CASRPTGGSANEKLFF. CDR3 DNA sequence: TGTGCCAGCAGGCCGACAGGGGGCTCGGCTAATGAAAAACTGTTTTTT.

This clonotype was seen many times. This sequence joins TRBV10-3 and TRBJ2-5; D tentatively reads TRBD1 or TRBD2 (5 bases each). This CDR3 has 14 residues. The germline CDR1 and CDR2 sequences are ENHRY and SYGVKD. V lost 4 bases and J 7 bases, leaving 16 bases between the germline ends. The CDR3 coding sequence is TGTGCCATCAGTGCCGGGACGGCGCTAGGGACCCAGTACTTC. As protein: CAISAGTALGTQYF.

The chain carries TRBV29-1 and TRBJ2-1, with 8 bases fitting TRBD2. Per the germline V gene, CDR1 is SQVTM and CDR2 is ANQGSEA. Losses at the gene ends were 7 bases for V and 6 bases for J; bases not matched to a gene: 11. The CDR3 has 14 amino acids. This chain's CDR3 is CSAGSGSPTNEQFF. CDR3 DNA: TGCAGCGCGGGAAGCGGGAGCCCCACCAATGAGCAGTTCTTC.

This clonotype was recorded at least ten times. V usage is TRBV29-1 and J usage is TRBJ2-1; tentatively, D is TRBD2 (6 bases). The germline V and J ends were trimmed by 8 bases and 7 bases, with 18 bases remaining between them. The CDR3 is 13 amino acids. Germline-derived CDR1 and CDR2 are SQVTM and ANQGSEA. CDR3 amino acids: CSTTVRGTNEQFF. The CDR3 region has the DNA TGCAGCACTACAGTGCGGGGTACGAATGAGCAGTTCTTC.

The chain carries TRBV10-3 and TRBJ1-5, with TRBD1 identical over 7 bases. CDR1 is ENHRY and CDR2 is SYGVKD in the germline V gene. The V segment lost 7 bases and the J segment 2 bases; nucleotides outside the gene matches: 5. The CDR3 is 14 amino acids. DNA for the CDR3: TGTGCCATCAAAGACAGGGCTGGCAATCAGCCCCAGCATTTT. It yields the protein CAIKDRAGNQPQHF.

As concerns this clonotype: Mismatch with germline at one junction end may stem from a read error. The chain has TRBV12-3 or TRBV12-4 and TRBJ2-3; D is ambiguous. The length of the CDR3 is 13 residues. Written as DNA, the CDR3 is TGTGTCAGCAGTCAGTGGGATCTAGATACGCAGTATTTT. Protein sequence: CVSSQWDLDTQYF.

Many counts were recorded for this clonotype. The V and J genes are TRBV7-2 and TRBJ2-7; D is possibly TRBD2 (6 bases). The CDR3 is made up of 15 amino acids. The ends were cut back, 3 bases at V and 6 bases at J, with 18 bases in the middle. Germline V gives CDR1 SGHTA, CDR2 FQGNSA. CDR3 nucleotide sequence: TGTGCCAGCAGCTTGCCCAGGACTGGGGGACTCGAGCAGTACTTC. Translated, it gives CASSLPRTGGLEQYF.

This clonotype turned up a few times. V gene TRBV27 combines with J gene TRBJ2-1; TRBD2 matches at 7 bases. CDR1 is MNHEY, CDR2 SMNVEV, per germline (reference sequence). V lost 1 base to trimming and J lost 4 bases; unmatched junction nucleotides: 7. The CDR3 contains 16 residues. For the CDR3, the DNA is TGTGCCAGCAGTTTATTCTCCGGGAGGACTTACAATGAGCAGTTCTTC. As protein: CASSLFSGRTYNEQFF.

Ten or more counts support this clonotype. CDR3 region: CSARPGTERTGELFF. CDR3 nucleotides: TGCAGTGCTAGACCCGGGACGGAGAGAACCGGGGAGCTGTTTTTT. This rearrangement joins TRBV20-1 to TRBJ2-2; D may correspond to TRBD1 or TRBD2 (5 bases each). The CDR3 length is 15 residues. The germline V gene has CDR1 DFQATT and CDR2 SNEGSKA (reference sequence). V was shortened by 2 bases and J by 5 bases, with 15 bases between the two germline ends.

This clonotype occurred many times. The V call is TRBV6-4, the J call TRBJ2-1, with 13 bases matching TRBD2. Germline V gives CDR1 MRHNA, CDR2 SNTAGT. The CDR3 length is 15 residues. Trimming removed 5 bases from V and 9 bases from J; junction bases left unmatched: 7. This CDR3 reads CASSPGTSGISEQFF. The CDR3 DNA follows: TGTGCCAGCAGTCCCGGGACTAGCGGGATCAGTGAGCAGTTCTTC.

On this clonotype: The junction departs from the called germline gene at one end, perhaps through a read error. The CDR3 here is CATHGAGCEKLFF. In nucleotides, the CDR3 is TGTGCCACCCATGGGGCGGGGTGTGAAAAGCTGTTTTTT. The rearrangement uses TRBV19 and TRBJ1-4; D might be TRBD1 (5 bases). This CDR3 spans 13 amino acids. Germline CDR1 reads LNHDA; CDR2 reads SQIVND (reference sequence).

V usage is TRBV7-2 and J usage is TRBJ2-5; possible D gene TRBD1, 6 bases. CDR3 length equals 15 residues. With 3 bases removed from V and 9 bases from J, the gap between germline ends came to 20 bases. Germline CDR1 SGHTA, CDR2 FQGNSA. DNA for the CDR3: TGTGCCAGCAGCTTCTCAACAGGGCAGAATCAGCCCCAGTACTTC. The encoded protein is CASSFSTGQNQPQYF.

CDR3 nucleotides: TGTGCCTGGAGTTACGGGGGTTTCACCGGGGAGCTGTTTTTT. It yields the protein CAWSYGGFTGELFF. V usage is TRBV30 and J usage is TRBJ2-2, with D possibly matching TRBD2 (6 bases). The V gene's germline CDR1 is GTSNPN and CDR2 SVGIG (reference sequence). The CDR3 contains 14 residues. Trimming took 2 bases from V and 4 from J, leaving 11 bases between them.

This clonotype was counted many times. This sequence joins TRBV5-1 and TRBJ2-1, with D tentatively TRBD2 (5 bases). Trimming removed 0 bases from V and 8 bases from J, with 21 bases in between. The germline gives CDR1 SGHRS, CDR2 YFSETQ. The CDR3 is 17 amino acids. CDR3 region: CASSLGTRPSPLDEQFF. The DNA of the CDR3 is TGCGCCAGCAGCTTGGGCACTAGGCCCTCTCCTTTGGATGAGCAGTTCTTC.

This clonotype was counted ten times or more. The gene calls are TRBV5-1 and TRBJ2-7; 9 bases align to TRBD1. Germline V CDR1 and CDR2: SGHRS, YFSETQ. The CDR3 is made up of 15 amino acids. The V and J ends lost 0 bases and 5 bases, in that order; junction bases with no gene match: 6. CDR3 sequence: CASSLAGTGWHEQYF. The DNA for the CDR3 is TGCGCCAGCAGCTTGGCGGGGACAGGGTGGCACGAGCAGTACTTC. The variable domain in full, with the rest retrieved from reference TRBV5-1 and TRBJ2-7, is KAGVTQTPRYLIKTRGQQVTLSCSPISGHRSVSWYQQTPGQGLQFLFEYFSETQRNKGNFPGRFSGRQFSNSRSEMNVSTLELGDSALYLCASSLAGTGWHEQYFGPGTRLTVT.

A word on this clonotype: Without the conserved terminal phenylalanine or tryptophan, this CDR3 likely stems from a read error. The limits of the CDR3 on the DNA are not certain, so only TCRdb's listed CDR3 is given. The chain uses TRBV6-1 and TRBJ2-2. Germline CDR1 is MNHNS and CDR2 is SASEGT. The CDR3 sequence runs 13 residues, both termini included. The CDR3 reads CASSEGSHRGAVV.

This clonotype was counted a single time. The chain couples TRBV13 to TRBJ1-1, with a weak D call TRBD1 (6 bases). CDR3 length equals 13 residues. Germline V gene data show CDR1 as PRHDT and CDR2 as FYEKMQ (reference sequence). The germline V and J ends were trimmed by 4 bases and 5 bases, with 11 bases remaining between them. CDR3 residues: CASSSRGNTEAFF. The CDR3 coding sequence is TGTGCCAGCAGCTCCAGGGGAAATACTGAAGCTTTCTTT.

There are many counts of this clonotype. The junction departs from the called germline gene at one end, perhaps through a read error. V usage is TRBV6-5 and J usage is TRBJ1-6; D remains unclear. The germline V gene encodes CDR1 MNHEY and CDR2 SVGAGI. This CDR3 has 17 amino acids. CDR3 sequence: CASSHSSKEGGNSPLHF. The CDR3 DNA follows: TGTGCCAGCAGTCACTCGAGTAAGGAGGGAGGTAATTCACCCCTCCACTTT.

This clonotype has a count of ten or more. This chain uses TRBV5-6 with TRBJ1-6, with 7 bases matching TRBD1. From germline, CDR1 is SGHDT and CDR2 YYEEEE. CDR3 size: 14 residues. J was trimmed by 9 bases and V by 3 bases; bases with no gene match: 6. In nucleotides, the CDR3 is TGTGCCAGCAGCTCCGGACAGGTCGGTTCACCCCTCCACTTT. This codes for CASSSGQVGSPLHF.